A selection of T cell receptor beta chains follows, all from one sample in a study of T cell responses to AZD1222 COVID-19 vaccine. The assay was immunoSEQ multiplex PCR, and TCRdb's table has in-frame clones only and misses some. The table has about 150,000 clones, 80% to 95% seen once. Source: peripheral blood, taken on day 0 of AZD1222 vaccination. These receptors were obtained from an adult in good health. CDR3s include the opening cysteine and the closing phenylalanine or tryptophan. The order of the fields is D gene, clone size, J gene, V gene, CDR3 DNA, CDR3 protein. A D gene is named only where the DNA matches it firmly. Rows may omit the clone size; those that give it use once, few, many or a size class.

-	-	TRBJ1-1	TRBV15	TGTGCCACCAGCAGGGGGGCGCGGCCCCTGAACACTGAAGCTTTCTTT	CATSRGARPLNTEAFF
TRBD1	-	TRBJ1-5	TRBV15	TGTGCCACCAGCGGAGGACAGGGGGAAAGGCAGCCCCAGCATTTT	CATSGGQGERQPQHF
TRBD1	-	TRBJ1-2	TRBV19	TGTGCCAGTAGTGCACAGGGGGGCTATGGCTACACCTTC	CASSAQGGYGYTF
-	-	TRBJ2-2	TRBV6-5	TGTGCCAGCAGTTACGAGGCCTCGAACACCGGGGAGCTGTTTTTT	CASSYEASNTGELFF
TRBD2	few	TRBJ2-1	TRBV9	TGTGCCAGCAGCGTAAGCGGGGCCGGGTGGAATGAGCAGTTCTTC	CASSVSGAGWNEQFF
-	-	TRBJ1-1	TRBV27	TGTGCCAGCAGTCCCCGTGGGGGGCTATTGTACACTGAAGCTTTCTTT	CASSPRGGLLYTEAFF
-	-	TRBJ2-2	TRBV3-1/TRBV3-2	TGTGCCAGCAGCCAAGAGGAAGGCACCGGGGAGCTGTTTTTT	CASSQEEGTGELFF
-	-	TRBJ2-7	TRBV5-1	TGCGCCAGAGAACAGGGTGGCGCCTACGAGCAGTACTTC	CAREQGGAYEQYF
TRBD2	-	TRBJ2-5	TRBV5-1	TGCGCCAGCAGCTTGGGGCTAGCGGGAGCCGAGACCCAGTACTTC	CASSLGLAGAETQYF
-	-	TRBJ1-5	TRBV19	TGTGCCAGTAGTATTCTCAATCAGCCCCAGCATTTT	CASSILNQPQHF
-	few	TRBJ2-2	TRBV24-1	TGTGCCACCAGTGATAGTCGGGACACCGGGGAGCTGTTTTTT	CATSDSRDTGELFF
-	-	TRBJ2-5	TRBV28	TGTGCCAGCGGAGTTTTGAAGGAGACCCAGTACTTC	CASGVLKETQYF
-	-	TRBJ2-7	TRBV28	TGTGCCAGCAGTAACCCCGGACAGCCACGCACCTACGAGCAGTACTTC	CASSNPGQPRTYEQYF
-	-	TRBJ1-1	TRBV4-2	TGTGCCAGCAGCCAAGTTATTGGGGACACTGAAGCTTTCTTT	CASSQVIGDTEAFF
TRBD1	-	TRBJ2-7	TRBV4-2	TGTGCCAGCAGCCAGGACAGGGGCGGACTATCCTACGAGCAGTACTTC	CASSQDRGGLSYEQYF
-	once	TRBJ2-3	TRBV2	TGTGCCGCCAGCGAGCGGGTGGGACACCGCACAGATACGCAGTATTTT	CAASERVGHRTDTQYF
-	-	TRBJ1-5	TRBV6-5	TGTGCCAGCAGAAAGGGCAGGGCAGGGCATCAGCCCCAGCATTTT	CASRKGRAGHQPQHF
-	-	TRBJ1-4	TRBV2	TGTGCCAGCCCGGCCACAGCAACTAATGAAAAACTGTTTTTT	CASPATATNEKLFF
TRBD1	-	TRBJ2-1	TRBV10-1	TGCGCCAGCTTCGTAGGGACAGCCTACAATGAGCAGTTCTTC	CASFVGTAYNEQFF
-	-	TRBJ2-3	TRBV23-1	TGCGCCAGCAGTCAACCCCCGGCAGATACGCAGTATTTT	CASSQPPADTQYF
TRBD2	-	TRBJ2-3	TRBV7-3	TGTGCCAGCAGTTTTAGGACTAGCGGGAGTGAGGCGGGTACGCAGTATTTT	CASSFRTSGSEAGTQYF
-	-	TRBJ1-4	TRBV7-6	TGTGCCAGCAGCTTAGCCCCGGGGGCAGGGTATGAAAAACTGTTTTTT	CASSLAPGAGYEKLFF
-	-	TRBJ1-3	TRBV6-6	TGTGCCAGCAGTTACTCGACCGGTTCTGGAAACACCATATATTTT	CASSYSTGSGNTIYF
TRBD1	-	TRBJ2-5	TRBV7-9	TGTGCCAGCAGCCAGTGGGACAGGGCAGCAGAGACCCAGTACTTC	CASSQWDRAAETQYF
-	-	TRBJ2-1	TRBV9	TGTGCCAGCAGCCCTTACGGGTGGGCAGGGAGCTCCTACAATGAGCAGTTCTTC	CASSPYGWAGSSYNEQFF
-	-	TRBJ1-1	TRBV7-2	TGTGCCAGCAGCTTAGATTTAGGGGCCAGCATGAACACTGAAGCTTTCTTT	CASSLDLGASMNTEAFF
-	-	TRBJ2-7	TRBV4-3	TGCGCCAGCAGCCCTGGACAGTCGTACGAGCAGTACTTC	CASSPGQSYEQYF
-	-	TRBJ1-1	TRBV21-1	TGTGCCAGCAGCAGCCACAGGGACGTCATCGCTGAAGCTTTCTTT	CASSSHRDVIAEAFF
TRBD1	-	TRBJ1-1	TRBV23-1	TGCGCCAGCAAAGGAGACAGGGACACTGAAGCTTTCTTT	CASKGDRDTEAFF
TRBD1	once	TRBJ1-4	TRBV6-6	TGTGCCAGCAGTTTCAGGGGGCAGGGTAATGAAAAACTGTTTTTT	CASSFRGQGNEKLFF
-	few	TRBJ1-2	TRBV7-8	TGTGCCAGCAGCCAACCCCCGACTTATGGCTACACCTTC	CASSQPPTYGYTF
-	once	TRBJ1-5	TRBV5-1	TGCGCCAGCAGGATGACTCCTAATCAGCCCCAGCATTTT	CASRMTPNQPQHF
-	-	TRBJ1-2	TRBV2	TGTGCCAGCAGTACGGCTGGGGCTGCTGGCTACACCTTC	CASSTAGAAGYTF
-	-	TRBJ1-4	TRBV10-1	TGCGCCAGTTCCCGACAGATTAATGAAAAACTGTTTTTT	CASSRQINEKLFF
-	-	TRBJ2-5	TRBV11-3	TGTGCCAGCAGCCGACGATTTCTAGCTTATTGCACCCAGTACTTC	CASSRRFLAYCTQYF
-	-	TRBJ1-2	TRBV19	TGTGCCAGTACCGGGGAATACGGGCGGGGCTACACCTTC	CASTGEYGRGYTF
-	-	TRBJ1-5	TRBV6-1	TGTGCCAGCAGTGAAGCGACGGGGGAGCAGCCCCAGCATTTT	CASSEATGEQPQHF
-	-	TRBJ2-7	TRBV7-9	TGTGCCAGCACCGGCCTGCGGTTTTCCTACGAGCAGTACTTC	CASTGLRFSYEQYF
-	-	TRBJ2-4	TRBV27	TGTGCCAGCAGTTTATCGGGGTTAGGGAACATTCAGTACTTC	CASSLSGLGNIQYF
-	-	TRBJ1-2	TRBV4-2	TGTGCCAGCAGCCAAGATCAACAGGACTATGGCTACACCTTC	CASSQDQQDYGYTF
TRBD1	-	TRBJ1-4	TRBV19	TGTGCCAGTAGACTGACAGGGGGCAGTGAAAAACTGTTTTTT	CASRLTGGSEKLFF
TRBD1	-	TRBJ2-5	TRBV3-1/TRBV3-2	TGTGCCAGCAGCCAACGGACAGGGGCCCAAGAGACCCAGTACTTC	CASSQRTGAQETQYF
TRBD2	-	TRBJ2-7	TRBV3-1/TRBV3-2	TGTGCCAGCAGCCCGACCCTGACTAGCGGGAGTTCCGAGCAGTACTTC	CASSPTLTSGSSEQYF
-	-	TRBJ1-1	TRBV28	TGTGCCAGCAGTGGCATATCCACTGAAGCTTTCTTT	CASSGISTEAFF
-	-	TRBJ2-1	TRBV18	TGTGCCAGCTCACCGGGGACGGGGGTTGGATACAATGAGCAGTTCTTC	CASSPGTGVGYNEQFF
TRBD2	-	TRBJ2-7	TRBV11-2	TGTGCCAGCAGCGCAATAGGTAGCGGGGTAGCCTACGAGCAGTACTTC	CASSAIGSGVAYEQYF
-	few	TRBJ2-1	TRBV11-1	TGTGCCAGCAGCTTAGGGGGTGAGCAGTTCTTC	CASSLGGEQFF
TRBD2	-	TRBJ2-7	TRBV28	TGTGCCAGCAGTTTACGCGGGGGACCGGGGCGGGAACCCTCCTACGAGCAGTACTTC	CASSLRGGPGREPSYEQYF
-	-	TRBJ2-5	TRBV6-5	TGTGCCAGTGTGGGCGTGGGGGGAGGCGAGGAGACCCAGTACTTC	CASVGVGGGEETQYF
-	few	TRBJ2-1	TRBV5-1	TGCGCCAGCAGCCCAGACCGGGAGCACAATGAGCAGTTCTTC	CASSPDREHNEQFF